The entry below gives a single T cell receptor (beta chain) sequence along with its context. Germline V lookup: CDR1 DFQATT, CDR2 SNEGSKA (reference sequence). This CDR3 spans 14 amino acids. These data originate in a study of T cells expressing NK-cell markers. Background on the study: The study sequenced eight donors, seven HCMV-seropositive and one seronegative.

5'RACE template switching with UMIs produced the TCR beta cDNA. Each CDR3 protein gets one entry in TCRdb, which reprocessed the 5' RACE reads and gives no DNA. The sample holds about 260,000 distinct CDR3 sequences. V gene TRBV20-1 combines with J gene TRBJ2-1; TCRdb designates TRBD2, a call that cannot be tested without DNA. This receptor was identified in a man in his late teens or twenties in good health. Sequenced material: blood T cells: a sorted CD56 or NKG2C T cell subset, CD4+ or CD8+ T cells, or bulk PBMC T cells (not recorded which). The CDR3 protein is CSASLSGKRGEQFF.